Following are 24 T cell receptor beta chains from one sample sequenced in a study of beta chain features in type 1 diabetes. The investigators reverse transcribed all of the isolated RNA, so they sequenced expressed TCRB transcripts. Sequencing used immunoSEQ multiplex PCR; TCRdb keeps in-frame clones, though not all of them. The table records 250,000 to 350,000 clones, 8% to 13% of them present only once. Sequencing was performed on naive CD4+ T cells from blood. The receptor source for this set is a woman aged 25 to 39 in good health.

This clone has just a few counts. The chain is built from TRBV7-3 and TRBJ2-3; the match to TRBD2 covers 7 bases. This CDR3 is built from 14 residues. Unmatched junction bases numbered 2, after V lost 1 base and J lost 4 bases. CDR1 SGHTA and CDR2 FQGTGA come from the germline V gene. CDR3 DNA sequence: TGTGCCAGCAGCTTAAGCGGGAGCCCAGATACGCAGTATTTT. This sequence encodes CASSLSGSPDTQYF.

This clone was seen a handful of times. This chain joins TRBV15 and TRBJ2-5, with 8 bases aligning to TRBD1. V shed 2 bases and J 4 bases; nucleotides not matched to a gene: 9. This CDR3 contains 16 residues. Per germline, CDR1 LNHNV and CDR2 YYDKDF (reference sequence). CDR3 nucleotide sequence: TGTGCCACCAGCAGACGGACAGGGCCGTTTCTAGAGACCCAGTACTTC. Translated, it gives CATSRRTGPFLETQYF.

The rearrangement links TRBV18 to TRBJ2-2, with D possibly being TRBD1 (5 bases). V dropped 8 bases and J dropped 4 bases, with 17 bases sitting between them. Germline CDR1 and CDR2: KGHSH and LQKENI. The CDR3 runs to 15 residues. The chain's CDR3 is CASAIDRYATGELFF. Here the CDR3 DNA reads TGTGCCAGCGCTATTGACAGATACGCCACCGGGGAGCTGTTTTTT.

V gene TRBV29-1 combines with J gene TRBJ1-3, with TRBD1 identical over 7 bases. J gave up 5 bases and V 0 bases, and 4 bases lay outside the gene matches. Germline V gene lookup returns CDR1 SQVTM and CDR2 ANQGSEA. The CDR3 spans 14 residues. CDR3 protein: CSVEEQTGRNTIYF. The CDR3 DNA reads TGCAGCGTTGAAGAGCAGACAGGGAGAAACACCATATATTTT.

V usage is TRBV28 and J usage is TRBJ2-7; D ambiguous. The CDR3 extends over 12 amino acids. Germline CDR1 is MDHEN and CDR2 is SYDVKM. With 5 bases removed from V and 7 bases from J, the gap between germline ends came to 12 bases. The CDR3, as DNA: TGTGCCAGCAGTCTCCGGAGTTGGGAGCAGTACTTC. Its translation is CASSLRSWEQYF.

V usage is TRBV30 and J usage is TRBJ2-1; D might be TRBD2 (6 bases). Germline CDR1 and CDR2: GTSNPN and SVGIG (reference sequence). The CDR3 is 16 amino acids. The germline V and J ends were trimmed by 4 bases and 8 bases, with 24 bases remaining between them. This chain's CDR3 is CAWNLPAGRRHDEQFF. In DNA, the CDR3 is TGTGCCTGGAATTTACCCGCGGGGAGGCGCCACGATGAGCAGTTCTTC.

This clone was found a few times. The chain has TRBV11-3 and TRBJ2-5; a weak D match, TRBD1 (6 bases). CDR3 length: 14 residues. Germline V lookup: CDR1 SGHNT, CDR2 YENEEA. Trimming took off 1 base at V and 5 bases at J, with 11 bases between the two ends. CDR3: CASSLVGQPETQYF. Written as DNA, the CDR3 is TGTGCCAGCAGCTTAGTTGGACAGCCTGAGACCCAGTACTTC.

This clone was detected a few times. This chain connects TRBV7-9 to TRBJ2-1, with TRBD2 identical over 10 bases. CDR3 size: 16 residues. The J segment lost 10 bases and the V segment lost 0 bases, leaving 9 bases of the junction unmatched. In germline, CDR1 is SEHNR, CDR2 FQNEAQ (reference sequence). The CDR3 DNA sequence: TGTGCCAGCAGCTTAGCCCCGCTAGCGGGAGTTGGGGAGCAGTTCTTC. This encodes CASSLAPLAGVGEQFF.

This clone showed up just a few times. The chain's CDR3 is CASSVDRLLGANVLTF. DNA of the CDR3: TGTGCCAGCAGCGTGGACAGACTGCTTGGGGCCAACGTCCTGACTTTC. The chain joins TRBV9 to TRBJ2-6; maybe TRBD1 (6 bases). The CDR3 runs 16 residues. V lost 2 bases and J 3 bases, leaving 12 bases between the germline ends. Germline V CDR1 and CDR2: SGDLS, YYNGEE. Full variable domain (remainder filled in from reference TRBV9 and TRBJ2-6): DSGVTQTPKHLITATGQRVTLRCSPRSGDLSVYWYQQSLDQGLQFLIQYYNGEERAKGNILERFSAQQFPDLHSELNLSSLELGDSALYFCASSVDRLLGANVLTFGAGSRLTVL.

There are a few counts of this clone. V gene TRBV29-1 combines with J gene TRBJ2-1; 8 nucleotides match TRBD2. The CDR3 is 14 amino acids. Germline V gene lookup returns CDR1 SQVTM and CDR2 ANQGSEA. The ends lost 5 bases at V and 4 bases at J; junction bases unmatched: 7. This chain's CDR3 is CSVSTSGPYNEQFF. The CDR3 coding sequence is TGCAGCGTTTCAACTAGCGGTCCTTACAATGAGCAGTTCTTC.

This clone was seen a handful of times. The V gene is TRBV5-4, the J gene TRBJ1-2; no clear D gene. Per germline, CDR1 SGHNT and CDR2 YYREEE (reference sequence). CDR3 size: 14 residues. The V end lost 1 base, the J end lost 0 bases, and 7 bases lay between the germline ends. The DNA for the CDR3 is TGTGCCAGCAGCTTGAACCTACCTAACTATGGCTACACCTTC. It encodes CASSLNLPNYGYTF. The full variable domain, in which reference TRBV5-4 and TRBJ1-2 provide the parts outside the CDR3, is ETGVTQSPTHLIKTRGQQVTLRCSSQSGHNTVSWYQQALGQGPQFIFQYYREEENGRGNFPPRFSGLQFPNYSSELNVNALELDDSALYLCASSLNLPNYGYTFGSGTRLTVV.

CDR3 DNA: TGTGCCAGCAGCTTGGGGGCTGGGGGCACTGGGGCCAACGTCCTGACTTTC. Amino acids: CASSLGAGGTGANVLTF. V gene TRBV5-6 combines with J gene TRBJ2-6; TRBD1 is a possible D gene (6 bases). Trimming removed 0 bases at V and 2 bases at J, with 12 bases between. Germline CDR1 SGHDT, CDR2 YYEEEE. This CDR3 has 17 residues.

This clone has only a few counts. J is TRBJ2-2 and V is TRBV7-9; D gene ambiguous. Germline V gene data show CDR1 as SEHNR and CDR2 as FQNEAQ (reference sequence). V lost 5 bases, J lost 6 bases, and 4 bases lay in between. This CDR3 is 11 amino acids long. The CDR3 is CASSHPGELFF. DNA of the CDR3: TGTGCCAGCAGCCATCCCGGGGAGCTGTTTTTT. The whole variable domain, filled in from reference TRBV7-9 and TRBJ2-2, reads DTGVSQNPRHKITKRGQNVTFRCDPISEHNRLYWYRQTLGQGPEFLTYFQNEAQLEKSRLLSDRFSAERPKGSFSTLEIQRTEQGDSAMYLCASSHPGELFFGEGSRLTVL.

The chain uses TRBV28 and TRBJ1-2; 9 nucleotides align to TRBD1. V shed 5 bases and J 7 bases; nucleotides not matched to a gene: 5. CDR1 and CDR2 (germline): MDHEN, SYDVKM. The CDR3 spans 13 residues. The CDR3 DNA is TGTGCCAGCAGTACAGGGGGCCCTAGTGGCTACACCTTC. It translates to CASSTGGPSGYTF.

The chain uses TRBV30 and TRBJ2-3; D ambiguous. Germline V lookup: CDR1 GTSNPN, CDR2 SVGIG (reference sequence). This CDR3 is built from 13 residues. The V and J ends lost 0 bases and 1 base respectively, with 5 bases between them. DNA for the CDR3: TGTGCCTGGAGTGTACACGGCACAGATACGCAGTATTTT. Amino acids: CAWSVHGTDTQYF.

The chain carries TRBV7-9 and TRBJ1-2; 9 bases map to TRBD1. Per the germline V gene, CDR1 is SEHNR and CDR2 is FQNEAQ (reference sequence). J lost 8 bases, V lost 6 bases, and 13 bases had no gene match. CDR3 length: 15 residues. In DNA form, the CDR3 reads TGTGCCAGCAGTCTAGGTATAACAGGGGGCGGAGGCTACACCTTC. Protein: CASSLGITGGGGYTF.

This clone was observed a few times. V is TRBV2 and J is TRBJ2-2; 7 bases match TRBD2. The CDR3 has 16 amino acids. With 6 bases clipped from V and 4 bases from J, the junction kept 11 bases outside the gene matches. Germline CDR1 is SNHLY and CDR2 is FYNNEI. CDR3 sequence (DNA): TGTGCCAGCAGCCCGAGGGGAGGGAGAGGCACCGGGGAGCTGTTTTTT. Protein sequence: CASSPRGGRGTGELFF.

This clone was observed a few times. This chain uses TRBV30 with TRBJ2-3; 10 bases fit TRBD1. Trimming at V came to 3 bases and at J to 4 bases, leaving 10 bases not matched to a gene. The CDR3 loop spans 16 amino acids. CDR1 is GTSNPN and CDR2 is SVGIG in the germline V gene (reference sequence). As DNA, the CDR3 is TGTGCCTGGAGCAGACACCGGGACAGGGGCCCAGATACGCAGTATTTT. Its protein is CAWSRHRDRGPDTQYF.

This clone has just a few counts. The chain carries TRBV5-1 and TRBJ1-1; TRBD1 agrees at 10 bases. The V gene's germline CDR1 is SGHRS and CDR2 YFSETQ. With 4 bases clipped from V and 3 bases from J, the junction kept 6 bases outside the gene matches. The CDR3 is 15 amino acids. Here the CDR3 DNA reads TGCGCCAGCAGCGGGACAGGGGTTGGGGACACTGAAGCTTTCTTT. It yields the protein CASSGTGVGDTEAFF.

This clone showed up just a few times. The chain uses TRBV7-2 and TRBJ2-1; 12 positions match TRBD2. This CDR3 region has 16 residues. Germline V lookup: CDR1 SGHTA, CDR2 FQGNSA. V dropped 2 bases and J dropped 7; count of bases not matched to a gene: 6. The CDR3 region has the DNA TGTGCCAGCAGCTTACAAGGACTAGCGGGAAAGAATGAGCAGTTCTTC. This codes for CASSLQGLAGKNEQFF.

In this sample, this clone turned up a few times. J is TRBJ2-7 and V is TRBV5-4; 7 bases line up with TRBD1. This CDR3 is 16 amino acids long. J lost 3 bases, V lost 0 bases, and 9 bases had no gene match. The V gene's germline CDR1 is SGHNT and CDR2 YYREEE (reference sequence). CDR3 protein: CASSLGLIRDSYEQYF. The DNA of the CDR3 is TGTGCCAGCAGCTTGGGTCTGATCCGGGACAGCTACGAGCAGTACTTC.

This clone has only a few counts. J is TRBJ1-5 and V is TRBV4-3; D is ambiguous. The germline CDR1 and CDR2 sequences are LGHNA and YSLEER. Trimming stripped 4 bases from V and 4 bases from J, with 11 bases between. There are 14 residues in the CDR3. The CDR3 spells CASSPLRWNQPQHF. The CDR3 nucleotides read TGCGCCAGCAGCCCCCTGCGGTGGAATCAGCCCCAGCATTTT.

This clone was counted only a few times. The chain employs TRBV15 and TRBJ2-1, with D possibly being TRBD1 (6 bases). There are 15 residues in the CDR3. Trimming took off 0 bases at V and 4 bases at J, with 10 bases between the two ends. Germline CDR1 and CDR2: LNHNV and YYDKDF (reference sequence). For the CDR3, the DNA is TGTGCCACCAGCAGAGATGGACAGCTTTACAATGAGCAGTTCTTC. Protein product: CATSRDGQLYNEQFF.

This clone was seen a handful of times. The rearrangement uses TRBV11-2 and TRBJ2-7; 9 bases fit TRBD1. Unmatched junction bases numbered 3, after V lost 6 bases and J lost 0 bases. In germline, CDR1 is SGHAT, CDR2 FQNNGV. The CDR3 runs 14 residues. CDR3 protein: CASSRTGVSYEQYF. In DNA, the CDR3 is TGTGCCAGCAGTCGGACAGGGGTCTCCTACGAGCAGTACTTC.